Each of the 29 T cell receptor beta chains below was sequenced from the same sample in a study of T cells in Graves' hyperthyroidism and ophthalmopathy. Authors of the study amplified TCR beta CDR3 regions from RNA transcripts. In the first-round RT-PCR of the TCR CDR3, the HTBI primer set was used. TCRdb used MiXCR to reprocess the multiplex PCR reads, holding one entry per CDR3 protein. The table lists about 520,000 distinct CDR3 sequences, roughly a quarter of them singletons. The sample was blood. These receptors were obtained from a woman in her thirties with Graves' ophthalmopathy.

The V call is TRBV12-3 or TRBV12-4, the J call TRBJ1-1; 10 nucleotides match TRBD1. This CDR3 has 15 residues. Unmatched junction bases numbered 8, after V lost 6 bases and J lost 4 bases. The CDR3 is CASSPEDRGGTEAFF. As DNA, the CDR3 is TGTGCCAGCAGCCCCGAGGACAGGGGGGGCACTGAAGCTTTCTTT.

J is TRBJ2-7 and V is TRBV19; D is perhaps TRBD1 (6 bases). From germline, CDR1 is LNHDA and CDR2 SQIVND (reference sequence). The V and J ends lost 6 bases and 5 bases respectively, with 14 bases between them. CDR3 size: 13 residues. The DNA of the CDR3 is TGTGCCAGTAGGTTCCAGGGGACCGACGAGCAGTACTTC. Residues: CASRFQGTDEQYF.

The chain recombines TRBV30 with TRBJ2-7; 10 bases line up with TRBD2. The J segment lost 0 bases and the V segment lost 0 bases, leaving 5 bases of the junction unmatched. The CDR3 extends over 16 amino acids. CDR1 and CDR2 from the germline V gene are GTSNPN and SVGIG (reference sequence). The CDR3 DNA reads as TGTGCCTGGAGTGTAGTCCTAGCGGGGGCCTCCTACGAGCAGTACTTC. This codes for CAWSVVLAGASYEQYF. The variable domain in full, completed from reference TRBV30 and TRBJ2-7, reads SQTIHQWPATLVQPVGSPLSLECTVEGTSNPNLYWYRQAAGRGLQLLFYSVGIGQISSEVPQNLSASRPQDRQFILSSKKLLLSDSGFYLCAWSVVLAGASYEQYFGPGTRLTVT.

CDR3 in amino acids: CSARRRGQGYEQYF. CDR3 DNA: TGCAGTGCTAGGCGGCGGGGACAGGGCTACGAGCAGTACTTC. The rearrangement joins TRBV20-1 to TRBJ2-7, with 9 bases identical to TRBD1. The junction had 6 bases not matched to a gene; V was cut back by 3 bases and J by 3 bases. Germline CDR1 reads DFQATT; CDR2 reads SNEGSKA (reference sequence). CDR3 length: 14 amino acids.

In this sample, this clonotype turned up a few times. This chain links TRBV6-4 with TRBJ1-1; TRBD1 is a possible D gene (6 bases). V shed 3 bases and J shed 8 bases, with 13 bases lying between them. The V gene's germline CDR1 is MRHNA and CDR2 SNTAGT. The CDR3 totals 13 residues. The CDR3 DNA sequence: TGTGCCAGCAGTGAGGCTAGGGGGACAGAAGCTTTCTTT. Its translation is CASSEARGTEAFF.

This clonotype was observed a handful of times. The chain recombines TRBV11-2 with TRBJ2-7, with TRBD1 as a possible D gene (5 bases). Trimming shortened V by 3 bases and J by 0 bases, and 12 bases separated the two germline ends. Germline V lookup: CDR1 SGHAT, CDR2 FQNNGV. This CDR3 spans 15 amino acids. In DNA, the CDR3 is TGTGCCAGCAGCTTGTTTCCAGACAGCTCCTACGAGCAGTACTTC. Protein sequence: CASSLFPDSSYEQYF.

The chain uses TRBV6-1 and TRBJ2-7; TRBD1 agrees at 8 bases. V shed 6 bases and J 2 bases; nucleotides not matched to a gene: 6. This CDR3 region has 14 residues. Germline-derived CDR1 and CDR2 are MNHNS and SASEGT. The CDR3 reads CASSQDRAAYEQYF. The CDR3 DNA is TGTGCCAGCAGCCAGGACAGGGCGGCCTACGAGCAGTACTTC.

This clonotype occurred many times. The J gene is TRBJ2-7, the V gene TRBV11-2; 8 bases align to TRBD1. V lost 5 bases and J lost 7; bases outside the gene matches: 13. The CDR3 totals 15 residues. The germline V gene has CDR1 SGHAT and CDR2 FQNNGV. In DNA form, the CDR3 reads TGTGCCAGCAGCGCAGGGGGCGCCCCCATATTGGAGCAGTACTTC. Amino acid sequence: CASSAGGAPILEQYF.

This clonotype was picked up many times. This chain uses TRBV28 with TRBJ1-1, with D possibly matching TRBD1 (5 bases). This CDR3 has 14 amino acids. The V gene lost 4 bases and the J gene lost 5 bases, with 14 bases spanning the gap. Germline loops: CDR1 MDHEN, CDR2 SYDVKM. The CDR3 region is CASSSAGALTEAFF. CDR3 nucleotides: TGTGCCAGCAGTTCAGCCGGGGCCCTAACTGAAGCTTTCTTT.

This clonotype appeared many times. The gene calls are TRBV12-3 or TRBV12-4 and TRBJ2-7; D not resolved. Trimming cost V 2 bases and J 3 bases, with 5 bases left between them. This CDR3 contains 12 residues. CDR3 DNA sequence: TGTGCCAGCAGTTTACTGGGCTACGAGCAGTACTTC. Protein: CASSLLGYEQYF.

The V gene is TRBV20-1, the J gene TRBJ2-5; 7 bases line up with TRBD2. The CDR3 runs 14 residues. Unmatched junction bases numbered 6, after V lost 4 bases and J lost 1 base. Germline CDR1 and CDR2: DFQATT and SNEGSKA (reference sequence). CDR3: CSAKAAGVQETQYF. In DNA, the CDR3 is TGCAGTGCTAAAGCCGCGGGAGTCCAAGAGACCCAGTACTTC.

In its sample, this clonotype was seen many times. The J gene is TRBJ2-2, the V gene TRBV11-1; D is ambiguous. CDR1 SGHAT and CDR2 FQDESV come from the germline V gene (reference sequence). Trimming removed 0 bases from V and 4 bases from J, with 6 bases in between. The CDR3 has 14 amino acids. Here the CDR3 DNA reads TGTGCCAGCAGCTTAGCGCTAAGCACCGGGGAGCTGTTTTTT. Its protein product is CASSLALSTGELFF.

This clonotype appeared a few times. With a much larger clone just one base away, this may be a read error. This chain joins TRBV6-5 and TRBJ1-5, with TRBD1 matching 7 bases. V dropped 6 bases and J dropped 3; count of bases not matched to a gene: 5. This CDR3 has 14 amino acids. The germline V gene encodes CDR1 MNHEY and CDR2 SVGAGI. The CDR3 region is CASRLDRDNQPQHF. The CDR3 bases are TGTGCCAGCAGACTCGACAGGGACAATCAGCCCCAGCATTTT.

In DNA form, the CDR3 reads TGTGCCAGCAGCCACAGGGGTTTGGCTCAGCCCCAGCATTTT. As protein: CASSHRGLAQPQHF. The chain combines TRBV14 with TRBJ1-5, with a tentative D call TRBD1 (6 bases). This CDR3 region has 14 residues. Germline V gives CDR1 SGHDN, CDR2 FVKESK. Trimming removed 3 bases at V and 6 bases at J, with 12 bases between. Combining the CDR3 with reference TRBV14 and TRBJ1-5 gives the whole variable domain EAGVTQFPSHSVIEKGQTVTLRCDPISGHDNLYWYRRVMGKEIKFLLHFVKESKQDESGMPNNRFLAERTGGTYSTLKVQPAELEDSGVYFCASSHRGLAQPQHFGDGTRLSIL.

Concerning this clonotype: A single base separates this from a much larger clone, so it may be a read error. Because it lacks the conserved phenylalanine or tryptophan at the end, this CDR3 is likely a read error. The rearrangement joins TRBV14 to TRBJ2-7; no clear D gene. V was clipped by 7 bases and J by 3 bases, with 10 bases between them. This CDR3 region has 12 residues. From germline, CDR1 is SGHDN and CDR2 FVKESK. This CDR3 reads CASTDGYYEQYL. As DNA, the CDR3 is TGTGCCAGCACAGACGGATACTACGAGCAGTACCTC.

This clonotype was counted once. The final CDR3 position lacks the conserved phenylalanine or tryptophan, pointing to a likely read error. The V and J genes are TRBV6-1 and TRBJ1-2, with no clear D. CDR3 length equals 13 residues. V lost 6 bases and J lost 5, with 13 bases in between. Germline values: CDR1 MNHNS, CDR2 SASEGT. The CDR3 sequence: CASSTGVLYGYTY. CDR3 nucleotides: TGTGCCAGCAGCACCGGAGTCCTATATGGCTACACCTAC.

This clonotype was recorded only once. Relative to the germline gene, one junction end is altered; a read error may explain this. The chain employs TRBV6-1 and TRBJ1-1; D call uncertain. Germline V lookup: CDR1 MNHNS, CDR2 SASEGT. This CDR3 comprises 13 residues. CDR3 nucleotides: TGTGCCAGCGGTGATCAGAGTGGCACTGAAGCTGTCTTT. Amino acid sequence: CASGDQSGTEAVF.

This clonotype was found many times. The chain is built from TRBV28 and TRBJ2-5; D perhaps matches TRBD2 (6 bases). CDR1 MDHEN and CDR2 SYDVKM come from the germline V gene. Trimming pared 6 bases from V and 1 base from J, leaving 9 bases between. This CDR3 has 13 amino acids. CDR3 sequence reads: CASRRTTQETQYF. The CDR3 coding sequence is TGTGCCAGCAGACGGACTACCCAAGAGACCCAGTACTTC.

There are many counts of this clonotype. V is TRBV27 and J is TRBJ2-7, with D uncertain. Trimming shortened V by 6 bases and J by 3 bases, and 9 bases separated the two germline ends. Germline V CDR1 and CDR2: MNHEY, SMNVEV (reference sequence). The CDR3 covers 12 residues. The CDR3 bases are TGTGCCAGCAGCCCGAACCTCTACGAGCAGTACTTC. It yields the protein CASSPNLYEQYF.

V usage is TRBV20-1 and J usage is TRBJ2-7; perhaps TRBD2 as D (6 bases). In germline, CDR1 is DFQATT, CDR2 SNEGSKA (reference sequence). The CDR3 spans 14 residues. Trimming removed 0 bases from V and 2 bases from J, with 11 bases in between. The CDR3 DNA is TGCAGTGCTAGAGATCCTACGGGGGCCTACGAGCAGTACTTC. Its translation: CSARDPTGAYEQYF.

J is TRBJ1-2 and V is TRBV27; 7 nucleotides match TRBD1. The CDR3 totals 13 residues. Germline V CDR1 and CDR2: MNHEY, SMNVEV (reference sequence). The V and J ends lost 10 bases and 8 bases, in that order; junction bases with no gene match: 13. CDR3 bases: TGTGCCACCTCGACCGACAGGGTCGGAGGCTACACCTTC. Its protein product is CATSTDRVGGYTF.

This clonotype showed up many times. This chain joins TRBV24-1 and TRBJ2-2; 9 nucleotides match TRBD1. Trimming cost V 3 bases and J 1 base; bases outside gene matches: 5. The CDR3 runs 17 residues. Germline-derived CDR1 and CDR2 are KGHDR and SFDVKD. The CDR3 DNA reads TGTGCCACCAGTGATAAACCGGGACAGGGGAACACCGGGGAGCTGTTTTTT. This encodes CATSDKPGQGNTGELFF.

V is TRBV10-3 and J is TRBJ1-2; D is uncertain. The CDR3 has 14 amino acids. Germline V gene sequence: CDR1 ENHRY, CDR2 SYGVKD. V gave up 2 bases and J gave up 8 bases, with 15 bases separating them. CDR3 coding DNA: TGTGCCATCAGTGAGGGGTCCATTGGTCGGGGCTACACCTTC. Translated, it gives CAISEGSIGRGYTF.

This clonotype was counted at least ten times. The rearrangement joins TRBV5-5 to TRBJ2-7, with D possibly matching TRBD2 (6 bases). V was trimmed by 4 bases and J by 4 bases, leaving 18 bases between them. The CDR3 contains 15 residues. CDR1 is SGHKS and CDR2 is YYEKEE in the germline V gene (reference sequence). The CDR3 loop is CASSRTWDSGYEQYF. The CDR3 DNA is TGTGCCAGCAGCCGAACCTGGGACTCTGGATACGAGCAGTACTTC.

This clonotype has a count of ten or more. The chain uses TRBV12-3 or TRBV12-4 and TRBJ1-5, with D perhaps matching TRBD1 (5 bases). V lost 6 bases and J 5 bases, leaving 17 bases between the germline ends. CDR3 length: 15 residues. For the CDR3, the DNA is TGTGCCAGCAGCCCGGACAAGGGTTACGATCAGCCCCAGCATTTT. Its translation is CASSPDKGYDQPQHF.

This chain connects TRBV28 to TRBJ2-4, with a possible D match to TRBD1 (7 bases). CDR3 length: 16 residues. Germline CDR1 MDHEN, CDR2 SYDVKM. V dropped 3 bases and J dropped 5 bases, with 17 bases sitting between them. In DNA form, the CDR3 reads TGTGCCAGCAGTTTGTGGGCAGGGGGGAAAGAAAACATTCAGTACTTC. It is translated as CASSLWAGGKENIQYF. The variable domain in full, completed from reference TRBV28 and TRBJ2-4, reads DVKVTQSSRYLVKRTGEKVFLECVQDMDHENMFWYRQDPGLGLRLIYFSYDVKMKEKGDIPEGYSVSREKKERFSLILESASTNQTSMYLCASSLWAGGKENIQYFGAGTRLSVL.

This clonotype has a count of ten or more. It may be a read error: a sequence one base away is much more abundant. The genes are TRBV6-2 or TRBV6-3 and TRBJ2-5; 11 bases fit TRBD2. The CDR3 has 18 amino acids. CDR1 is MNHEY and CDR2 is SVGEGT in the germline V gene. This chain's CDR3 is CASRLLAGANLYHETQYF. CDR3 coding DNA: TGTGCCAGCAGGTTACTAGCGGGGGCCAACTTGTACCACGAGACCCAGTACTTC.

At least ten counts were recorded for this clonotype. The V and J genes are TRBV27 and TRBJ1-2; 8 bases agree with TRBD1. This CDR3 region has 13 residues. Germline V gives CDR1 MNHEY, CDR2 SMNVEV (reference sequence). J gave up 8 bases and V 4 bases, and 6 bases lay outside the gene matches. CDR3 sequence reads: CASSSTGVSGYTF. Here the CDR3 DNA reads TGTGCCAGCAGTTCGACAGGGGTTAGCGGCTACACCTTC.

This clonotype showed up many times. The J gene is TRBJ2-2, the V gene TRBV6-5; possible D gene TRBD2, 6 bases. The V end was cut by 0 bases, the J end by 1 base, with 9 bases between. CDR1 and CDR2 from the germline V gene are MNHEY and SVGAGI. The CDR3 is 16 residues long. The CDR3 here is CASSYSVGGNTGELFF. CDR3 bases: TGTGCCAGCAGTTACTCTGTCGGGGGGAACACCGGGGAGCTGTTTTTT.